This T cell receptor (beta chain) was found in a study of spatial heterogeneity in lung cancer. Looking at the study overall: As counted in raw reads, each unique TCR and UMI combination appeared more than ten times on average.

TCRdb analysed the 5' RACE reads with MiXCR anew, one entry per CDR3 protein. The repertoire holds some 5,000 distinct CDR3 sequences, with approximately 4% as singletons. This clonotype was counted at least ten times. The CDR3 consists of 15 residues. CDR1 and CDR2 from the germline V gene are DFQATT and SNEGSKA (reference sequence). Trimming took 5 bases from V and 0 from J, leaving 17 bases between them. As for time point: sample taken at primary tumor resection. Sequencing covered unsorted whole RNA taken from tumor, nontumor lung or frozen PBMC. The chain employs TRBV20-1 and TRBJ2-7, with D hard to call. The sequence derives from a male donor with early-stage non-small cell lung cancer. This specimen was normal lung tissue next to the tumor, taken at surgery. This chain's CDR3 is CSAEEMMTSSYEQYF. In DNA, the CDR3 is TGCAGTGCTGAGGAAATGATGACCAGCTCCTACGAGCAGTACTTC.